The entry that follows covers one TCR beta chain sequence. There are 15 residues in the CDR3. V gave up 5 bases and J gave up 8 bases; unmatched junction bases: 9. Germline CDR1 SGHNT, CDR2 YENEEA. TCRdb re-called the RT-PCR reads with MiXCR, one entry per CDR3 protein. The sample lists roughly 540,000 distinct CDR3 sequences, under 30% occurring once. The sample comes from a study of response to subunit inactivated influenza vaccine. A further study also used this sample, focusing on T cells expressing NK-cell markers. That report notes: The authors generated TCR beta cDNA through 5'RACE template switching with UMIs. The TCR beta repertoires originated in sorted CD3+CD56+NKG2C+, CD3+CD56+NKG2C- and CD3+CD56-NKG2C+ T cells. Anti-gamma-delta TCR antibody use in several experiments restricted sorting to alpha-beta TCR T cells. Researchers report these clonotypes also headed the CD3+CD56-NKG2C+ fraction in several donors.

The rearrangement links TRBV11-3 to TRBJ2-1; 10 bases fit TRBD2. The sequencing here drew on CD4+ T cells sorted from PBMCs, taken roughly 13 days after vaccination. The origin of this receptor is a man in his fifties or sixties who received an inactivated influenza vaccine. The CDR3 spells CASSRGLADFDEQFF. The CDR3 DNA sequence: TGTGCCAGCAGCCGAGGACTAGCGGATTTTGATGAGCAGTTCTTC. The complete variable domain, with remaining parts taken from reference TRBV11-3 and TRBJ2-1, reads EAGVVQSPRYKIIEKKQPVAFWCNPISGHNTLYWYLQNLGQGPELLIRYENEEAVDDSQLPKDRFSAERLKGVDSTLKIQPAELGDSAVYLCASSRGLADFDEQFFGPGTRLTVL.